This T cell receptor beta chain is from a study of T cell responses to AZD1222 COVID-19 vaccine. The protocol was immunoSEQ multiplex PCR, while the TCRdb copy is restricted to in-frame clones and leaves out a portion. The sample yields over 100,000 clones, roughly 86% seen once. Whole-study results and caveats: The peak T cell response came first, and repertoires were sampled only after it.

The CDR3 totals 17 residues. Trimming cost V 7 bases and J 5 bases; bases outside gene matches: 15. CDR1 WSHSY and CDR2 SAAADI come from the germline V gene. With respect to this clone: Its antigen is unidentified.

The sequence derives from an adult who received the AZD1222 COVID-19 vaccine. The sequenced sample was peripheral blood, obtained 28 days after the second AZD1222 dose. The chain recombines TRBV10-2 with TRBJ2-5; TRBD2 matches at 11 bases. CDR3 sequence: CASTKGTSGTPSETQYF. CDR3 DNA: TGCGCCAGCACGAAAGGGACTAGCGGTACCCCATCGGAGACCCAGTACTTC.